These 4 T cell receptor beta chains were sequenced from one sample in a study of graft-versus-host responses after intestinal transplantation. Clones were sequenced by immunoSEQ multiplex PCR, and TCRdb holds only the in-frame ones, with some missing. Here the sample spans fewer than 120,000 clones, around 93% being singletons. No antigens are known for them. The starting material was unstimulated CD8+ T cells sorted from spleen or lymph node cells, obtained before intestinal transplant. These receptors were collected from a human donor who received an intestinal transplant.

This chain joins TRBV29-1 and TRBJ1-1; perhaps TRBD1 as D (5 bases). This CDR3 spans 10 amino acids. Germline V gives CDR1 SQVTM, CDR2 ANQGSEA. Trimming cost V 3 bases and J 10 bases, with 9 bases left between them. CDR3 residues: CSVEQGTAFF. For the CDR3, the DNA is TGCAGCGTTGAGCAGGGAACAGCTTTCTTT. Together with reference TRBV29-1 and TRBJ1-1, the CDR3 gives the full variable domain: SAVISQKPSRDICQRGTSLTIQCQVDSQVTMMFWYRQQPGQSLTLIATANQGSEATYESGFVIDKFPISRPNLTFSTLTVSNMSPEDSSIYLCSVEQGTAFFGQGTRLTVV.

This chain connects TRBV19 to TRBJ2-1; 7 nucleotides align to TRBD1. The germline CDR1 and CDR2 sequences are LNHDA and SQIVND (reference sequence). CDR3 size: 15 residues. J was trimmed by 5 bases and V by 4 bases; bases with no gene match: 8. CDR3 in amino acids: CASSTDREIDNEQFF. The CDR3 DNA sequence: TGTGCCAGTAGTACAGACAGGGAGATCGACAATGAGCAGTTCTTC.

The chain joins TRBV5-1 to TRBJ1-1; D uncertain. Trimming removed 4 bases at V and 1 base at J, with 11 bases between. The CDR3 has 14 residues. CDR1 is SGHRS, CDR2 YFSETQ, per germline. DNA for the CDR3: TGCGCCAGCAGCCCCAGGCTTAAGAACACTGAAGCTTTCTTT. Translating it yields CASSPRLKNTEAFF.

The chain couples TRBV2 to TRBJ2-7; the match to TRBD1 covers 7 bases. The trim removed 6 bases at V and 2 bases at J, leaving 13 bases unmatched. The CDR3 contains 16 residues. The germline V gene encodes CDR1 SNHLY and CDR2 FYNNEI. In nucleotides, the CDR3 is TGTGCCAGCAGCCCGGGACAGCGTATATTACCCTACGAGCAGTACTTC. Amino acid sequence: CASSPGQRILPYEQYF.